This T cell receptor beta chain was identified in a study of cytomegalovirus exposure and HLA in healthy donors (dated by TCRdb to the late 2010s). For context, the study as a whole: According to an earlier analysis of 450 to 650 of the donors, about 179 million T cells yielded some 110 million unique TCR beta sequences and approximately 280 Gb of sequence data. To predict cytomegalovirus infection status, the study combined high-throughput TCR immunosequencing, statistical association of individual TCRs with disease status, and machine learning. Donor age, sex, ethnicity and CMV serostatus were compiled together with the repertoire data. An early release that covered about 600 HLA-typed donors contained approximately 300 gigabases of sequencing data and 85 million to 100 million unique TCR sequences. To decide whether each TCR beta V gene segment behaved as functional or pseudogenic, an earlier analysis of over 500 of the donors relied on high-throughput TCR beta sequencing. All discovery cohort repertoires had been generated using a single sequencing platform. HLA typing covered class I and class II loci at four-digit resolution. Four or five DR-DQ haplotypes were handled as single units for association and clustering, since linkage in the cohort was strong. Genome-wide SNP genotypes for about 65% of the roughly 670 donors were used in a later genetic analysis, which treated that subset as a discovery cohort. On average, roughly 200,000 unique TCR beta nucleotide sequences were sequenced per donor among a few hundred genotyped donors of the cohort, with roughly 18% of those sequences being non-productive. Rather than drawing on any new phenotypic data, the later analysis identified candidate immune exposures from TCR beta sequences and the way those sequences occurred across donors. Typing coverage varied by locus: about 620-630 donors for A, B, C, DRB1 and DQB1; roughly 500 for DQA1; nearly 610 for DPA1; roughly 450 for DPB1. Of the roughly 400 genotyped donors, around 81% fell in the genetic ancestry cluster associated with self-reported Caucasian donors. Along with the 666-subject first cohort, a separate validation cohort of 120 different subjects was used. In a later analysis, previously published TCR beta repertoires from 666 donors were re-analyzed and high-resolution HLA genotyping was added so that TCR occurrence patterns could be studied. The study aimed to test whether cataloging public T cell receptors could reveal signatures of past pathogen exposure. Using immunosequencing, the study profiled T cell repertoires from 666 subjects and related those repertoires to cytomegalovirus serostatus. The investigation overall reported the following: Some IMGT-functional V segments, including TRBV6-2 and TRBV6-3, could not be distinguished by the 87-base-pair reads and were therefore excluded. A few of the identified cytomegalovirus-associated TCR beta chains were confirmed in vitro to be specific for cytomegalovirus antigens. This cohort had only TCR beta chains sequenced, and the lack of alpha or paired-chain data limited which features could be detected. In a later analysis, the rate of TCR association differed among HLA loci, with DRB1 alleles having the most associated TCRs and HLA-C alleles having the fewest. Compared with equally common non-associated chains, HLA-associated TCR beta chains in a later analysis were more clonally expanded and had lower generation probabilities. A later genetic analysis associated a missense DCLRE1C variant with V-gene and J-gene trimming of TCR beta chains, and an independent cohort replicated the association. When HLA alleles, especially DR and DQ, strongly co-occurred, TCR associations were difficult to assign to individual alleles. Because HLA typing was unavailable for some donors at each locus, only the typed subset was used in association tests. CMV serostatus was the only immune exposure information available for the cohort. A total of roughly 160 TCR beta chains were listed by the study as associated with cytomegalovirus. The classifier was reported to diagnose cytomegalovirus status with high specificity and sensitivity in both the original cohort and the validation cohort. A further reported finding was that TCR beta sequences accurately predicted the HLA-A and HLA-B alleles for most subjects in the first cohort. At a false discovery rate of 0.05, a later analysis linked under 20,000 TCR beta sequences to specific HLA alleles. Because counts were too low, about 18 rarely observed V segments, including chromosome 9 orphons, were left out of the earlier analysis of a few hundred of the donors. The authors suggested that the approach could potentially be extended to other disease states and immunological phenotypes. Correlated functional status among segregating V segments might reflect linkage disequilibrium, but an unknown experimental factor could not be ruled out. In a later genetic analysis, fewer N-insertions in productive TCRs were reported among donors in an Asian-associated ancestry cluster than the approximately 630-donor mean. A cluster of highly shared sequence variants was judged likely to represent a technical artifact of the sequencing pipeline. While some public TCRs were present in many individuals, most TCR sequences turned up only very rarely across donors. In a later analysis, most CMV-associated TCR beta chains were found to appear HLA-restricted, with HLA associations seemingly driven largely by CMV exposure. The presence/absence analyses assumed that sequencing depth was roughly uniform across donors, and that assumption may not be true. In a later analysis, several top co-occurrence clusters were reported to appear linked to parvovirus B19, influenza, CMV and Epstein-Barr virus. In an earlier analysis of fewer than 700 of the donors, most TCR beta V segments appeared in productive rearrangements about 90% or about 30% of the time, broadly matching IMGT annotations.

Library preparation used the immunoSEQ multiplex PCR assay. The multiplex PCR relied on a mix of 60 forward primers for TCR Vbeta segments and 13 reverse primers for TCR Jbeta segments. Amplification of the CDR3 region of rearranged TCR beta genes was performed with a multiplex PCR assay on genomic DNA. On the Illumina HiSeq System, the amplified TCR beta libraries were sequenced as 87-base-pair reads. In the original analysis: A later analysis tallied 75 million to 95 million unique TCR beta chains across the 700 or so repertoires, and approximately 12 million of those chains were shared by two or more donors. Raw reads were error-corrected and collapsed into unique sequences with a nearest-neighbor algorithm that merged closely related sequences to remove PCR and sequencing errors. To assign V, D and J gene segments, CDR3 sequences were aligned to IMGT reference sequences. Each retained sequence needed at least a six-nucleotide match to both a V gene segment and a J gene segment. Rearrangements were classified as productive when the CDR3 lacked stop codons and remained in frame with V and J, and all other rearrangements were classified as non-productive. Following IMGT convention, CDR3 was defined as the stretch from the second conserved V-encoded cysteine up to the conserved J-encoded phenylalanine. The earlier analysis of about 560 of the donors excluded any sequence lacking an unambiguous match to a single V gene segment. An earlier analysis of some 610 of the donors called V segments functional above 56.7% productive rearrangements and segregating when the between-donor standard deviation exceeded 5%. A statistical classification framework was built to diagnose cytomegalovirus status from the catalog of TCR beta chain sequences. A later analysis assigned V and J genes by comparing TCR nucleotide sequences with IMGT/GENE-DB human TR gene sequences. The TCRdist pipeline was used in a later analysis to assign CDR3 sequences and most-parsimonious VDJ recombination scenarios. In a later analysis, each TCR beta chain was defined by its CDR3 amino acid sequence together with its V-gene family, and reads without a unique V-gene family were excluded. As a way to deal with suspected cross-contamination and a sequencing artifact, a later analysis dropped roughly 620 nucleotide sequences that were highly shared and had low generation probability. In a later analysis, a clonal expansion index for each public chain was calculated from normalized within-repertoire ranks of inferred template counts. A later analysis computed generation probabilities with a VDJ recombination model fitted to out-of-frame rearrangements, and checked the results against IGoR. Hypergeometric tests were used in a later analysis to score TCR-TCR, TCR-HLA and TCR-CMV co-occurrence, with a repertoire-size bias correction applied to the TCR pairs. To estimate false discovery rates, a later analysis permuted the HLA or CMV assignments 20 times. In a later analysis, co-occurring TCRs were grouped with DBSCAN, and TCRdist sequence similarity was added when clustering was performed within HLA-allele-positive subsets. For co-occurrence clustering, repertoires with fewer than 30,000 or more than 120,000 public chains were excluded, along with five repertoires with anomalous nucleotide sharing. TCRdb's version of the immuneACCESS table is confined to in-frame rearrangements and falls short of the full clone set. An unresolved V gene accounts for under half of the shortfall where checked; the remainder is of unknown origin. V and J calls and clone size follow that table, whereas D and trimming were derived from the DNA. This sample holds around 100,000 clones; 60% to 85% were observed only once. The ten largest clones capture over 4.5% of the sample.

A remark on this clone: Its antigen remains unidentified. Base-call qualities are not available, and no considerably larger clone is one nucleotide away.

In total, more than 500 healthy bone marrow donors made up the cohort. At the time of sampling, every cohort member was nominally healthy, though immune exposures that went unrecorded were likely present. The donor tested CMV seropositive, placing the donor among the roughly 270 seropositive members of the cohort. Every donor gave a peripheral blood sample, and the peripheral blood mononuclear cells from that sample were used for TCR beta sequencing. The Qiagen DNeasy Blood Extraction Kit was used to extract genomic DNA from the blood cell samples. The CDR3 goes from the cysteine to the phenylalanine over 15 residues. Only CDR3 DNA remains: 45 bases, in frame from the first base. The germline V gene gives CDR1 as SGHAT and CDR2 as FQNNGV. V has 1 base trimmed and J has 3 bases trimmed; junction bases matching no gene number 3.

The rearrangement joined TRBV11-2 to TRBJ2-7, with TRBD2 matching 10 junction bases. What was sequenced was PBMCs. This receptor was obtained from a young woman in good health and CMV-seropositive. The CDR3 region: CASSLAGTSVYEQYF. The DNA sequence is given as TGTGCCAGCAGCTTAGCTGGGACTAGCGTCTACGAGCAGTACTTC.